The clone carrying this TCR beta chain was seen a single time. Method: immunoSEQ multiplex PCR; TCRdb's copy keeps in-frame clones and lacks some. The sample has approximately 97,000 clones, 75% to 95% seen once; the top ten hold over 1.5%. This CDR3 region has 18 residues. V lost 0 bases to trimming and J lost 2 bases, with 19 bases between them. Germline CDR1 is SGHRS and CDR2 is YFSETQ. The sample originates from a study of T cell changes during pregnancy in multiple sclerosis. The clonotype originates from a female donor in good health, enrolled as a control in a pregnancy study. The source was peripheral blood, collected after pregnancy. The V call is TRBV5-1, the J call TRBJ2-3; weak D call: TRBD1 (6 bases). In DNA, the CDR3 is TGCGCCAGCAGCTTGGTAGGACAGAGAATAACAGTCACAGATACGCAGTATTTT. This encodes CASSLVGQRITVTDTQYF.